The 26 T cell receptor beta chains given below trace back to one sample, sequenced in a study of shared clonotypes between healthy human individuals. Clones were sequenced by immunoSEQ multiplex PCR, and TCRdb holds only the in-frame ones, with some missing. This table has around 720,000 clones, 60% to 75% appearing once. The sample consisted of memory CD4+ T cells sorted from blood. Subset meaning: CD45RA-negative fraction. The receptor source for this set is a woman aged 25 to 39 in good health.

About this clone itself: Other DNA sequences within the sample encode an identical CDR3. This chain joins TRBV28 and TRBJ1-1; unclear D gene. The CDR3 covers 13 residues. CDR1 and CDR2 from the germline V gene are MDHEN and SYDVKM. With 5 bases removed from V and 5 bases from J, the gap between germline ends came to 12 bases. The CDR3 nucleotides read TGTGCCAGCAGTCTTTCTTCCCCAACTGAAGCTTTCTTT. Translating it yields CASSLSSPTEAFF.

This clone was recorded a few times. Different DNA sequences within this sample yield the same CDR3. The rearrangement uses TRBV6-1 and TRBJ1-1; D gene unclear. Germline V gene data show CDR1 as MNHNS and CDR2 as SASEGT. CDR3 length: 11 amino acids. V was shortened by 6 bases and J by 3 bases, with 5 bases between the two germline ends. The CDR3 is CASSEDTEAFF. The CDR3, as DNA: TGTGCCAGCAGCGAGGACACTGAAGCTTTCTTT.

This chain links TRBV9 with TRBJ2-3; 12 bases are shared with TRBD2. Germline assignment: CDR1 SGDLS and CDR2 YYNGEE. This CDR3 spans 16 amino acids. The V segment lost 0 bases and the J segment 3 bases; nucleotides outside the gene matches: 2. CDR3 region: CASSVDLAGGTDTQYF. The CDR3 bases are TGTGCCAGCAGCGTAGATCTAGCGGGAGGGACAGATACGCAGTATTTT.

This clone was observed a few times. The J gene is TRBJ2-5, the V gene TRBV29-1; D ambiguous. Germline CDR1 is SQVTM and CDR2 is ANQGSEA. This CDR3 contains 12 residues. V was cut by 6 bases and J by 2 bases, with 10 bases left in between. CDR3 amino acids: CSVKRAQETQYF. DNA for the CDR3: TGCAGCGTAAAACGGGCACAAGAGACCCAGTACTTC.

V and J are TRBV7-9 and TRBJ2-2, with 12 bases lining up with TRBD2. Germline CDR1 reads SEHNR; CDR2 reads FQNEAQ (reference sequence). After removal of 5 bases from V and 6 bases from J, the junction contained 4 bases not matched to a gene. The CDR3 consists of 15 residues. For the CDR3, the DNA is TGTGCCAGCAGCAGACTAGCGGGAGATGCCGGGGAGCTGTTTTTT. Its translation: CASSRLAGDAGELFF.

This sequence joins TRBV30 and TRBJ1-2; D ambiguous. The CDR3 runs to 13 residues. Trimming cost V 2 bases and J 2 bases, with 9 bases left between them. Looked up from germline, CDR1 is GTSNPN and CDR2 is SVGIG (reference sequence). The CDR3 here is CAWSKQANYGYTF. The DNA of the CDR3 is TGTGCCTGGAGTAAGCAGGCCAACTATGGCTACACCTTC.

V is TRBV29-1 and J is TRBJ1-1, with TRBD1 as a possible D gene (5 bases). Looked up from germline, CDR1 is SQVTM and CDR2 is ANQGSEA. The V end lost 6 bases, the J end lost 4 bases, and 12 bases lay between the germline ends. The CDR3 sequence is 12 residues long. The CDR3 here is CSVNRQTTEAFF. CDR3 bases: TGCAGCGTGAACCGACAGACCACTGAAGCTTTCTTT. Variable domain in full (rest from reference TRBV29-1 and TRBJ1-1): SAVISQKPSRDICQRGTSLTIQCQVDSQVTMMFWYRQQPGQSLTLIATANQGSEATYESGFVIDKFPISRPNLTFSTLTVSNMSPEDSSIYLCSVNRQTTEAFFGQGTRLTVV.

The chain joins TRBV19 to TRBJ2-1; D remains ambiguous. Germline-derived CDR1 and CDR2 are LNHDA and SQIVND (reference sequence). Trimming cost V 8 bases and J 1 base, with 3 bases left between them. The CDR3 runs to 11 residues. CDR3 DNA: TGTGCCAGTGGATCCTACAATGAGCAGTTCTTC. It yields the protein CASGSYNEQFF.

Here the CDR3 reads CASSLDSGGELFF. CDR3 nucleotides: TGTGCCAGCAGCTTAGATTCGGGCGGGGAGCTGTTTTTT. The rearrangement links TRBV7-9 to TRBJ2-2, with D hard to call. This CDR3 is built from 13 residues. Trimming stripped 1 base from V and 7 bases from J, with 7 bases between. In germline, CDR1 is SEHNR, CDR2 FQNEAQ (reference sequence).

The rearrangement joins TRBV6-1 to TRBJ2-7, with D possibly being TRBD2 (5 bases). Trimming shortened V by 4 bases and J by 1 base, and 8 bases separated the two germline ends. The CDR3 runs to 13 residues. CDR1 is MNHNS, CDR2 SASEGT, per germline. This CDR3 is CASSGGMSYEQYF. The DNA for the CDR3 is TGTGCCAGCAGTGGAGGGATGTCCTACGAGCAGTACTTC.

This clone appeared once. The chain has TRBV27 and TRBJ1-4, with D possibly matching TRBD1 (6 bases). CDR3 length: 11 residues. CDR1 and CDR2 from the germline V gene are MNHEY and SMNVEV (reference sequence). Trimming took off 6 bases at V and 7 bases at J, with 6 bases between the two ends. DNA for the CDR3: TGTGCCAGCAGGGACAGTGAAAAACTGTTTTTT. Its translation is CASRDSEKLFF.

The V gene is TRBV5-1, the J gene TRBJ2-1; D perhaps matches TRBD2 (6 bases). CDR1 SGHRS and CDR2 YFSETQ come from the germline V gene. The ends were cut back, 3 bases at V and 0 bases at J, with 10 bases in the middle. There are 15 residues in the CDR3. The CDR3 DNA reads TGCGCCAGCAGCTCCGCGGGAAGCTCCTACAATGAGCAGTTCTTC. It is translated as CASSSAGSSYNEQFF.

In nucleotides, the CDR3 is TGTGCCTGGAGACCTCACGGGGCGGGAGGGCCTAAGGAGACCCAGTACTTC. Its translation: CAWRPHGAGGPKETQYF. The chain carries TRBV30 and TRBJ2-5; 9 nucleotides match TRBD2. Germline-derived CDR1 and CDR2 are GTSNPN and SVGIG (reference sequence). V was clipped by 3 bases and J by 5 bases; unmatched bases: 16. This CDR3 contains 17 residues. Filled out from reference TRBV30 and TRBJ2-5, the complete variable domain reads SQTIHQWPATLVQPVGSPLSLECTVEGTSNPNLYWYRQAAGRGLQLLFYSVGIGQISSEVPQNLSASRPQDRQFILSSKKLLLSDSGFYLCAWRPHGAGGPKETQYFGPGTRLLVL.

The chain combines TRBV9 with TRBJ1-1, with a weak D call TRBD1 (5 bases). This CDR3 contains 15 residues. CDR1 and CDR2 (germline): SGDLS, YYNGEE. The V and J ends lost 0 bases and 2 bases respectively, with 11 bases between them. CDR3 nucleotides: TGTGCCAGCAGCGTAGTTACAGGTTCCAACACTGAAGCTTTCTTT. This codes for CASSVVTGSNTEAFF.

V and J are TRBV21-1 and TRBJ2-7. TRBV21-1 is recorded as a pseudogene. The CDR3 has 13 amino acids. The CDR3 coding sequence is TGTGCCAGCACCCGTGGACCGGACTACGAGCAGTACTTC. Translated: CASTRGPDYEQYF.

The chain carries TRBV6-5 and TRBJ2-1, with 10 bases matching TRBD2. Germline CDR1 reads MNHEY; CDR2 reads SVGAGI. V shed 3 bases and J 5 bases; nucleotides not matched to a gene: 7. The CDR3 totals 16 residues. The CDR3 nucleotides are TGTGCCAGCAGTTATCAAGCGGGAGGGCATCACAATGAGCAGTTCTTC. Its translation: CASSYQAGGHHNEQFF.

This clone turned up a few times. This sequence joins TRBV25-1 and TRBJ2-5; TRBD1 agrees at 8 bases. The end of the DNA fits TRBJ2-7 better, so the J call may be wrong. The CDR3 runs 17 residues. Germline V gives CDR1 MGHDK, CDR2 SYGVNS. The CDR3 DNA follows: TGTGCCAGCAGTGAGGCCCTAGGACAGGGAACGTCCTACGAGCAGTACTTC. Residues: CASSEALGQGTSYEQYF.

The chain has TRBV4-1 and TRBJ1-4; D is possibly TRBD1 (5 bases). The V end lost 4 bases, the J end lost 12 bases, and 12 bases lay between the germline ends. The germline gives CDR1 MGHRA, CDR2 YSYEKL. The CDR3 has 12 amino acids. CDR3 in amino acids: CASSPLLGELFF. The DNA for the CDR3 is TGCGCCAGCAGCCCTTTATTGGGGGAACTGTTTTTT.

This clone has a handful of counts. V and J are TRBV7-2 and TRBJ2-1, with D tentatively TRBD2 (6 bases). CDR1 and CDR2 (germline): SGHTA, FQGNSA. The CDR3 runs 14 residues. Trimming took 4 bases from V and 6 from J, leaving 13 bases between them. The CDR3 is CASSSDWGVNEQFF. CDR3 sequence (DNA): TGTGCCAGCAGCTCCGACTGGGGGGTCAATGAGCAGTTCTTC. Together with reference TRBV7-2 and TRBJ2-1, the CDR3 gives the full variable domain: GAGVSQSPSNKVTEKGKDVELRCDPISGHTALYWYRQSLGQGLEFLIYFQGNSAPDKSGLPSDRFSAERTGGSVSTLTIQRTQQEDSAVYLCASSSDWGVNEQFFGPGTRLTVL.

This clone turned up a few times. In the same sample, other DNA sequences code for this CDR3. This rearrangement joins TRBV28 to TRBJ1-1; D gene uncertain. Trimming cost V 6 bases and J 1 base, with 3 bases left between them. This CDR3 spans 11 amino acids. Germline CDR1 reads MDHEN; CDR2 reads SYDVKM. Here the CDR3 reads CASRGNTEAFF. CDR3 in DNA: TGTGCCAGCAGGGGGAACACTGAAGCTTTCTTT.

This clone was detected only a few times. The rearrangement uses TRBV19 and TRBJ1-5, with D perhaps TRBD1 (5 bases). V lost 6 bases and J 5 bases, leaving 11 bases between the germline ends. The CDR3 length is 13 residues. Germline values: CDR1 LNHDA, CDR2 SQIVND (reference sequence). The CDR3 here is CASSQGLDQPQHF. DNA for the CDR3: TGTGCCAGTAGCCAGGGTCTGGATCAGCCCCAGCATTTT.

About this clone: Other DNA sequences of this sample code for an identical CDR3. The chain couples TRBV29-1 to TRBJ2-7; D possibly corresponds to TRBD1 (6 bases). Germline values: CDR1 SQVTM, CDR2 ANQGSEA. The V end was cut by 6 bases, the J end by 2 bases, with 8 bases between. The CDR3 consists of 11 residues. The CDR3 sequence is CSVRTAYEQYF. The DNA of the CDR3 is TGCAGCGTCAGGACAGCCTACGAGCAGTACTTC.

The chain is built from TRBV7-8 and TRBJ2-7, with 10 bases lining up with TRBD2. The CDR3 runs 14 residues. Trimming cost V 2 bases and J 9 bases; bases outside gene matches: 7. The germline V gene has CDR1 SGHVS and CDR2 FQNEAQ. The CDR3: CASSLMGLASVQYF. The CDR3 DNA follows: TGTGCCAGCAGCTTAATGGGACTAGCGTCCGTGCAGTACTTC.

This clone was seen just once. V usage is TRBV5-8 and J usage is TRBJ1-3; D is possibly TRBD1 (5 bases). The germline CDR1 and CDR2 sequences are SGHTS and YDEGEE. Trimming shortened V by 4 bases and J by 0 bases, and 8 bases separated the two germline ends. CDR3 size: 14 residues. CDR3 in DNA: TGTGCCAGCAGCACGGGGCTCTCTGGAAACACCATATATTTT. It encodes CASSTGLSGNTIYF. The complete variable domain, with remaining parts taken from reference TRBV5-8 and TRBJ1-3, reads EAGVTQSPTHLIKTRGQQATLRCSPISGHTSVYWYQQALGLGLQFLLWYDEGEERNRGNFPPRFSGRQFPNYSSELNVNALELEDSALYLCASSTGLSGNTIYFGEGSWLTVV.

V usage is TRBV28 and J usage is TRBJ2-3, with 13 bases lining up with TRBD2. The CDR3 length is 17 residues. CDR1 is MDHEN and CDR2 is SYDVKM in the germline V gene. The V gene end was trimmed by 6 bases and the J gene end by 6 bases; junction bases not matched to a gene: 12. The CDR3 region is CASSPYSTSGRGDTQYF. The CDR3 nucleotides are TGTGCCAGCAGCCCCTACTCCACTAGCGGGAGGGGCGATACGCAGTATTTT.

The chain is built from TRBV2 and TRBJ1-4; D is perhaps TRBD1 (6 bases). CDR3 length: 18 residues. Germline-derived CDR1 and CDR2 are SNHLY and FYNNEI. V was cut by 2 bases and J by 0 bases, with 16 bases left in between. CDR3 amino acids: CASSEQGFLYATNEKLFF. The CDR3 DNA follows: TGTGCCAGCAGTGAACAGGGGTTCTTGTATGCAACTAATGAAAAACTGTTTTTT.